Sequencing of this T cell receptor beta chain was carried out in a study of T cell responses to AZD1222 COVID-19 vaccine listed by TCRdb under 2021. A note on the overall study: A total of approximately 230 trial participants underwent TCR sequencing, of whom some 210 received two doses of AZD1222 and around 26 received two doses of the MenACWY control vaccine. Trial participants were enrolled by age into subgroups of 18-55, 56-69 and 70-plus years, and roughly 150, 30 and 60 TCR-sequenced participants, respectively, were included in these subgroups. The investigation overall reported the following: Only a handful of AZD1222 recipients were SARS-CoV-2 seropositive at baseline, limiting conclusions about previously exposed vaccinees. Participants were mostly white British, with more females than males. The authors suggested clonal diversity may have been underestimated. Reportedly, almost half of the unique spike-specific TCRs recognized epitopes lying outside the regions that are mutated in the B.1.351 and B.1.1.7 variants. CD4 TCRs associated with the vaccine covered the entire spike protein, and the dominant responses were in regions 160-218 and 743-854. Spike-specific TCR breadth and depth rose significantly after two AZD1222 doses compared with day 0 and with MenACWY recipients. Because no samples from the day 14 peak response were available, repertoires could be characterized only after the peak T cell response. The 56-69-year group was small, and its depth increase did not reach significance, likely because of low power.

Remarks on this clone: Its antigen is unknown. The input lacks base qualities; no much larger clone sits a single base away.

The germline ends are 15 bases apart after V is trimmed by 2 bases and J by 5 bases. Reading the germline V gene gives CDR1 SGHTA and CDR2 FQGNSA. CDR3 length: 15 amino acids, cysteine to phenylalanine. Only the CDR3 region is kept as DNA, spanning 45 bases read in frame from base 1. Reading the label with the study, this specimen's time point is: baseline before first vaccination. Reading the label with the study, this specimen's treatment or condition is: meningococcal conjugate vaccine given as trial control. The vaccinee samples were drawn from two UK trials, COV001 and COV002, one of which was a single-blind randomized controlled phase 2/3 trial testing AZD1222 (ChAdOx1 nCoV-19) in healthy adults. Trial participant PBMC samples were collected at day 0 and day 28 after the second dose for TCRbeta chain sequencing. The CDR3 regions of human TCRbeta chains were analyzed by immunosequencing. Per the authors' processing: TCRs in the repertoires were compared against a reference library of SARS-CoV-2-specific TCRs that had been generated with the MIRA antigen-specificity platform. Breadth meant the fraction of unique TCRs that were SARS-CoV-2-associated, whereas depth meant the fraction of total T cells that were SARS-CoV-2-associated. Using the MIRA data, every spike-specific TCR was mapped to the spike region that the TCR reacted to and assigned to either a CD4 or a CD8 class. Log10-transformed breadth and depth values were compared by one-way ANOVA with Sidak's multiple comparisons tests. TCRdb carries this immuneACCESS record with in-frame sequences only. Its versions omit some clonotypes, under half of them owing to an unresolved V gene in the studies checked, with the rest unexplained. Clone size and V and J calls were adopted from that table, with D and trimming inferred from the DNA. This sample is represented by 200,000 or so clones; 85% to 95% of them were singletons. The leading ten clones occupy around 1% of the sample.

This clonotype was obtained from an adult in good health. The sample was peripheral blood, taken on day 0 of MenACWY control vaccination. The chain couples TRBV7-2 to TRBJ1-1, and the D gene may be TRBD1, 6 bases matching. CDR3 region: CASSLRTGTNTEAFF. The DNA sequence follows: TGTGCCAGCAGCTTAAGAACAGGGACGAATACTGAAGCTTTCTTT.